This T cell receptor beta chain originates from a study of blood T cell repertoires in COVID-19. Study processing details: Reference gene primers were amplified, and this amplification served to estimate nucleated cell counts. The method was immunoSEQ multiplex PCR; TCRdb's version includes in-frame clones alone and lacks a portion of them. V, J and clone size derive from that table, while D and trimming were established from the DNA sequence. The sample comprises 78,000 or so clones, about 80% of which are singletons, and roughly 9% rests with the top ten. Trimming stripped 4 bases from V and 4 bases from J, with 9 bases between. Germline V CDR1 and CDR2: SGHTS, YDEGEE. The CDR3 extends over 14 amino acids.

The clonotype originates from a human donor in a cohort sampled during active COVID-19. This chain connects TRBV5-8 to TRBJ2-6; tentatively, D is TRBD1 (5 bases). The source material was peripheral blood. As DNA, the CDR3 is TGTGCCAGCAGCCCAGGGCCCGGGGCCAACGTCCTGACTTTC. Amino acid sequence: CASSPGPGANVLTF.